The source of this T cell receptor beta chain is a study of blood T cell repertoires in COVID-19. Germline loops: CDR1 MGHRA, CDR2 YSYEKL. The CDR3 is 13 amino acids. Trimming took off 1 base at V and 8 bases at J, with 9 bases between the two ends. Sequencing was performed with immunoSEQ multiplex PCR; in TCRdb, only in-frame clones are kept and a portion is missing. The sample holds around 300,000 clones, approximately 90% seen once. This TCR was recovered from a woman aged 25 to 39 with COVID-19, enrolled during active disease. The chain links TRBV4-1 to TRBJ1-3, with unresolved D. Material: peripheral blood. The CDR3 DNA reads TGCGCCAGCAGCCAAGCGGTGGGAGACACCATATATTTT. This translates into CASSQAVGDTIYF.